This T cell receptor (beta chain) was retrieved from a study of T cell changes during pregnancy in multiple sclerosis. V was pared by 6 bases and J by 4 bases, with 10 bases between. CDR1 is MNHEY, CDR2 SMNVEV, per germline (reference sequence). This CDR3 region has 13 residues. The protocol was immunoSEQ multiplex PCR, while the TCRdb copy is restricted to in-frame clones and leaves out a portion. The profile shows about 40,000 clones, 92% of them singletons. This sequence joins TRBV27 and TRBJ1-5, with unresolved D. The receptor's source is a female donor with multiple sclerosis, enrolled in a pregnancy study. The sequencing here drew on CD8+ T cells from peripheral blood mononuclear cells, taken in the first trimester of pregnancy. CDR3 DNA: TGTGCCAGCAGCCAGATATGGAATCAGCCCCAGCATTTT. This encodes CASSQIWNQPQHF.